This is a list of T cell receptor beta chains from one sample in a study of blood T cell repertoires in COVID-19. TCRdb's copy holds only in-frame clones and misses some; the assay was immunoSEQ multiplex PCR. This table has some 200,000 clones, about four fifths appearing once. Sequenced: PBMCs or T cells enriched from blood (not recorded which). The source of these receptors is a woman aged 50 to 65 who had been exposed to COVID-19. Each CDR3 is given without its conserved first and last residue. A D gene is named only where the DNA matches it firmly. Where a row states a size, it is once, few, many or the class of an expanded clone; other rows omit it.

cdr3_length: 11; clone_size: -; j_call: TRBJ1-2; v_call: TRBV7-2; d_call: -; cdr3_aa: ASSLDYTGPYT
cdr3_length: 13; clone_size: -; j_call: TRBJ2-1; v_call: TRBV11-3; d_call: TRBD1; cdr3_aa: ASSLRWDRFNEQF
cdr3_length: 12; clone_size: once; j_call: TRBJ2-7; v_call: TRBV9; d_call: TRBD2; cdr3_aa: ASSVAGGPYEQY
cdr3_length: 15; clone_size: once; j_call: TRBJ2-6; v_call: TRBV19; d_call: -; cdr3_aa: ASSIVDRSSGANVLT
cdr3_length: 15; clone_size: once; j_call: TRBJ2-3; v_call: TRBV11-2; d_call: TRBD2; cdr3_aa: ASSISRRGTLTHTQY
cdr3_length: 11; clone_size: -; j_call: TRBJ1-2; v_call: TRBV5-8; d_call: -; cdr3_aa: ASSSRLPGGYT
cdr3_length: 16; clone_size: -; j_call: TRBJ2-7; v_call: TRBV7-8; d_call: TRBD2; cdr3_aa: ASSPKASLGGGPLEQY
cdr3_length: 11; clone_size: -; j_call: TRBJ1-3; v_call: TRBV6-1; d_call: -; cdr3_aa: ASSETVGNTIY
cdr3_length: 12; clone_size: -; j_call: TRBJ2-7; v_call: TRBV27; d_call: -; cdr3_aa: ASSTELAIDEQY
cdr3_length: 14; clone_size: -; j_call: TRBJ2-6; v_call: TRBV5-6; d_call: -; cdr3_aa: ASSWTGLSGANVLT
cdr3_length: 12; clone_size: once; j_call: TRBJ1-4; v_call: TRBV6-5; d_call: TRBD1; cdr3_aa: ASSYQTGGGKLF
cdr3_length: 12; clone_size: -; j_call: TRBJ2-2; v_call: TRBV6-5; d_call: TRBD2; cdr3_aa: ASRRGGNTGELF
cdr3_length: 12; clone_size: once; j_call: TRBJ1-2; v_call: TRBV28; d_call: TRBD1; cdr3_aa: ASSSPGQAYGYT
cdr3_length: 16; clone_size: -; j_call: TRBJ2-6; v_call: TRBV5-5; d_call: TRBD1; cdr3_aa: ASSQQGQGAPGANVLT
cdr3_length: 12; clone_size: once; j_call: TRBJ1-3; v_call: TRBV3-1/TRBV3-2; d_call: TRBD1; cdr3_aa: ASRPTGVGNTIY
cdr3_length: 12; clone_size: many; j_call: TRBJ1-2; v_call: TRBV18; d_call: -; cdr3_aa: ASSPPEWLWGYT
cdr3_length: 11; clone_size: -; j_call: TRBJ2-7; v_call: TRBV9; d_call: -; cdr3_aa: ASSPMSSYEQY
cdr3_length: 12; clone_size: -; j_call: TRBJ1-5; v_call: TRBV24-1; d_call: -; cdr3_aa: ATSDTRGSQPQH
cdr3_length: 11; clone_size: once; j_call: TRBJ2-7; v_call: TRBV5-6; d_call: -; cdr3_aa: ASSFSGSYEQY
cdr3_length: 12; clone_size: -; j_call: TRBJ1-6; v_call: TRBV7-8; d_call: -; cdr3_aa: ASSPGQSHSPLH
cdr3_length: 11; clone_size: -; j_call: TRBJ1-2; v_call: TRBV14; d_call: -; cdr3_aa: ASSISQGIGYT
cdr3_length: 13; clone_size: few; j_call: TRBJ2-3; v_call: TRBV19; d_call: TRBD1; cdr3_aa: ASSNPGQGTDTQY